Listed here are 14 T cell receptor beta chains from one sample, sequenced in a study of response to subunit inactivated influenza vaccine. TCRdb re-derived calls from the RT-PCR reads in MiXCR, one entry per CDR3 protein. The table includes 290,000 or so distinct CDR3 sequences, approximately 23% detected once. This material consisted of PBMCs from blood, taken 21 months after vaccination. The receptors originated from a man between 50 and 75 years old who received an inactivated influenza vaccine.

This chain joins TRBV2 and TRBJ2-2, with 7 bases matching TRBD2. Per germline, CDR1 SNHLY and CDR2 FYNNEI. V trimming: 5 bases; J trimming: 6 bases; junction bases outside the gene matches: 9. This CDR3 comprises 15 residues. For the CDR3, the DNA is TGTGCCAGCAGTCCCTCGACTAGCAGGGCCGGGGAGCTGTTTTTT. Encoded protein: CASSPSTSRAGELFF.

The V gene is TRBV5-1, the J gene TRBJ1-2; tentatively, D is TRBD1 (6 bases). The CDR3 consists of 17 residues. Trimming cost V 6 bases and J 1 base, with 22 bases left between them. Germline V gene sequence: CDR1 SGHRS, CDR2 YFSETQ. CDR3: CASKKQQGPTLNYGYTF. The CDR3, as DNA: TGCGCCAGCAAGAAGCAGCAGGGGCCAACCCTTAACTATGGCTACACCTTC.

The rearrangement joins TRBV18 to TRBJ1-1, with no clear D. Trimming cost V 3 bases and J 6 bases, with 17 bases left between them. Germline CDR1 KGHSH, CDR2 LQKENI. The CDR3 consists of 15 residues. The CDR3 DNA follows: TGTGCCAGCTCACCGCTGGTTCGCGTTATTCCTGAAGCTTTCTTT. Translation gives CASSPLVRVIPEAFF.

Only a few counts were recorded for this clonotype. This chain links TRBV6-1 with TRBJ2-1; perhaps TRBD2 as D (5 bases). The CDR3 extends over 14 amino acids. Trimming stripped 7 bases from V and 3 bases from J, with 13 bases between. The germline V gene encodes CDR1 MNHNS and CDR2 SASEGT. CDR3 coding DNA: TGTGCCAGCAATCGACGGGATGACTACAATGAGCAGTTCTTC. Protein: CASNRRDDYNEQFF.

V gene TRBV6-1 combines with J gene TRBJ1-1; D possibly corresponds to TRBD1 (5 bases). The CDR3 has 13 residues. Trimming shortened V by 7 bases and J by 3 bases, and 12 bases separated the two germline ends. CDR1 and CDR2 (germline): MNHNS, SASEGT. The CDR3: CASTKLRDTEAFF. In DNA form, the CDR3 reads TGTGCCAGCACTAAACTCAGGGACACTGAAGCTTTCTTT.

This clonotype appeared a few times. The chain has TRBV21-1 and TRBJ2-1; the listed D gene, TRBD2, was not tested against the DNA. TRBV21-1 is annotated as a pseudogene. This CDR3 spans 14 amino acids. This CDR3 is CASSRLARYNEQFF. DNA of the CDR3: TGTGCCAGCAGCAGACTAGCGAGATACAATGAGCAGTTCTTC.

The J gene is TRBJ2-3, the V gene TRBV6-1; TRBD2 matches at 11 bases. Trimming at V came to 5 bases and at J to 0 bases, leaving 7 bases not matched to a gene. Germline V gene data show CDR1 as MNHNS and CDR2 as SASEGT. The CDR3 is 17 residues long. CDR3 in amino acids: CASSRSSGGGSTDTQYF. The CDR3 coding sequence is TGTGCCAGCAGTCGGAGTAGCGGGGGGGGAAGCACAGATACGCAGTATTTT.

The CDR3 is CASSPTGLYAEKLFF. In DNA, the CDR3 is TGTGCCAGCAGCCCAACAGGGTTATATGCTGAAAAACTGTTTTTT. The J gene is TRBJ1-4, the V gene TRBV7-8; tentative D call: TRBD1 (6 bases). Trimming removed 5 bases from V and 7 bases from J, with 17 bases in between. CDR1 and CDR2 (germline): SGHVS, FQNEAQ. This CDR3 has 15 residues. The entire variable domain, with the rest obtained from reference TRBV7-8 and TRBJ1-4, is as follows: GAGVSQSPRYKVAKRGQDVALRCDPISGHVSLFWYQQALGQGPEFLTYFQNEAQLDKSGLPSDRFFAERPEGSVSTLKIQRTQQEDSAVYLCASSPTGLYAEKLFFGSGTQLSVL.

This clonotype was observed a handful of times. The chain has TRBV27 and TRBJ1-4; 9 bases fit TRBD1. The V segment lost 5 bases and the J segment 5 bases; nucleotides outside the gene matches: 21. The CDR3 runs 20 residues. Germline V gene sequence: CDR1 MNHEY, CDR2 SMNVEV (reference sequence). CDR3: CASSPQRLGTKGQGNEKLFF. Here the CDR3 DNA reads TGTGCCAGCAGTCCACAGAGGTTAGGAACCAAGGGACAGGGAAATGAAAAACTGTTTTTT. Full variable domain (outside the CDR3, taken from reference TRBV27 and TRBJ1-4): EAQVTQNPRYLITVTGKKLTVTCSQNMNHEYMSWYRQDPGLGLRQIYYSMNVEVTDKGDVPEGYKVSRKEKRNFPLILESPSPNQTSLYFCASSPQRLGTKGQGNEKLFFGSGTQLSVL.

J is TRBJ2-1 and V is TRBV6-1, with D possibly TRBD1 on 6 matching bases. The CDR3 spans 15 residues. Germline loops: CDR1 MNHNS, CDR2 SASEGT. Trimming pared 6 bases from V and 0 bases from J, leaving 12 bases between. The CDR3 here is CASRKQGSSYNEQFF. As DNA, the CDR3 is TGTGCCAGCAGAAAACAGGGTAGCTCCTACAATGAGCAGTTCTTC.

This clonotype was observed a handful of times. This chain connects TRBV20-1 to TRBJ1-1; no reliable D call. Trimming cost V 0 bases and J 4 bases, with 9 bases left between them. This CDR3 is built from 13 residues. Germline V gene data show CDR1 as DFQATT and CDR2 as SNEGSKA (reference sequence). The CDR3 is CSARDTGSTEAFF. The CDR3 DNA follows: TGCAGTGCTAGAGACACGGGAAGCACTGAAGCTTTCTTT.

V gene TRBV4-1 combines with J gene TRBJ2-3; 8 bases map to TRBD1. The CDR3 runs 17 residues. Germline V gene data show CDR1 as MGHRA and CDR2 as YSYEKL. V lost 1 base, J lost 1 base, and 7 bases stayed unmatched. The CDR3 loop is CASSQVTGGKGTDTQYF. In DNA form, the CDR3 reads TGCGCCAGCAGCCAAGTAACAGGGGGAAAGGGCACAGATACGCAGTATTTT.

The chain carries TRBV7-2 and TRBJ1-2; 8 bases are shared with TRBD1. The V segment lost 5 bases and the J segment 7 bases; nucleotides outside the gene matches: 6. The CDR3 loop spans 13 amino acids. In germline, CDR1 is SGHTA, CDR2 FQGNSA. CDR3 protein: CASSQQGVGGYTF. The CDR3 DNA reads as TGTGCCAGCAGCCAACAGGGGGTTGGTGGCTACACCTTC.

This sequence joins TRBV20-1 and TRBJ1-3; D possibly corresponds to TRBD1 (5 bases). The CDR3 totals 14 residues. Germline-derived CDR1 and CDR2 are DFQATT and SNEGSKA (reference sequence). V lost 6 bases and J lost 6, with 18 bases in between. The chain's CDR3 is CSARRSDKLNTIYF. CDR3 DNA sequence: TGCAGTGCCCGGCGGTCGGACAAATTAAACACCATATATTTT.